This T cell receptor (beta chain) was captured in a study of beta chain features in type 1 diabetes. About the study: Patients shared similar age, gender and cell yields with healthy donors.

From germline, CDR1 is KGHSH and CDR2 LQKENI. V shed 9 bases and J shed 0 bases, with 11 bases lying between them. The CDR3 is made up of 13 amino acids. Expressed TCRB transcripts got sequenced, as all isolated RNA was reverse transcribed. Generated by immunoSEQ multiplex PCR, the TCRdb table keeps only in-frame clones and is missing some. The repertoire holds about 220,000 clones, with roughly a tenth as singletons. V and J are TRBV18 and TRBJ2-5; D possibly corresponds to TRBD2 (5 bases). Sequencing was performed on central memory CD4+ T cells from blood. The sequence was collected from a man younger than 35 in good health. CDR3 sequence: CASSGSYQETQYF. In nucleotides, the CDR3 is TGTGCCAGTTCGGGAAGCTACCAAGAGACCCAGTACTTC.